One sample yielded the 20 T cell receptor beta chains listed below, sequenced in a study of patients and donors after allogeneic stem cell transplantation (dated by TCRdb to 2020 to 2021). Libraries were built with RT-PCR. The instrument given in TCRdb is NextSeq 550. TCRdb reprocessing: public reads trimmed at Q25 with fastp, clones called with MiXCR, in-frame beta chains kept. Rows with one shared CDR3 protein collapse into an entry with the most common genes and DNA. Here the sample has hundreds of thousands of distinct CDR3 sequences; around 15% occur a single time. The top ten hold less than 8.5% of the sample. Sequencing was performed on blood, either unsorted or a sorted T cell fraction (not recorded which). The receptors were sampled from a human donor who was either an allogeneic HSCT recipient or a stem cell or donor lymphocyte infusion donor (not recorded which). It is not recorded whose cells these are; they may come from a transplant donor.

This chain joins TRBV3-1 and TRBJ2-5; a weak D match, TRBD2 (5 bases). Trimming pared 4 bases from V and 0 bases from J, leaving 18 bases between. Per germline, CDR1 LGHDT and CDR2 YNNKEL (reference sequence). CDR3 length: 17 amino acids. The CDR3 DNA sequence: TGTGCCAGCAGCCCCCGTCGACGCGGGTGGGACCAAGAGACCCAGTACTTC. As protein: CASSPRRRGWDQETQYF.

The genes are TRBV5-5 and TRBJ2-7; possible D gene TRBD1, 6 bases. Germline CDR1 and CDR2: SGHKS and YYEKEE (reference sequence). Trimming cost V 1 base and J 3 bases, with 11 bases left between them. The CDR3 length is 14 residues. The CDR3 here is CASSLNRANYEQYF. CDR3 DNA sequence: TGTGCCAGCAGCTTGAACAGGGCGAACTACGAGCAGTACTTC.

This clonotype was picked up a small number of times. The V call is TRBV7-9, the J call TRBJ1-2, with no clear D. V was clipped by 5 bases and J by 4 bases, with 17 bases between them. The CDR3 is made up of 15 amino acids. Per the germline V gene, CDR1 is SEHNR and CDR2 is FQNEAQ (reference sequence). The CDR3 nucleotides read TGTGCCAGCAGCCACCCCGATAAAAGAGGCTATGGCTACACCTTC. Protein sequence: CASSHPDKRGYGYTF. Full variable domain (remainder filled in from reference TRBV7-9 and TRBJ1-2): DTGVSQNPRHKITKRGQNVTFRCDPISEHNRLYWYRQTLGQGPEFLTYFQNEAQLEKSRLLSDRFSAERPKGSFSTLEIQRTEQGDSAMYLCASSHPDKRGYGYTFGSGTRLTVV.

This clonotype has a handful of counts. The rearrangement links TRBV25-1 to TRBJ2-5; TRBD2 aligns across 9 bases. The germline V gene has CDR1 MGHDK and CDR2 SYGVNS. The junction had 3 bases not matched to a gene; V was cut back by 4 bases and J by 9 bases. This CDR3 region has 12 residues. CDR3 in DNA: TGTGCCAGCAGTGGCGGGAGGGTGGCCCAGTACTTC. It specifies CASSGGRVAQYF.

The CDR3 reads CASRLSGPRGDTQYF. CDR3 nucleotides: TGTGCCAGCCGTTTAAGTGGTCCTAGGGGAGATACGCAGTATTTT. This chain links TRBV6-5 with TRBJ2-3, with D possibly TRBD1 on 5 matching bases. Trimming cost V 8 bases and J 5 bases, with 20 bases left between them. CDR1 and CDR2 from the germline V gene are MNHEY and SVGAGI. The CDR3 totals 15 residues.

This chain uses TRBV30 with TRBJ2-3; the match to TRBD1 covers 8 bases. V was pared by 3 bases and J by 1 base, with 0 bases of the junction left unmatched. This CDR3 has 13 amino acids. Germline lookup yields CDR1 GTSNPN and CDR2 SVGIG (reference sequence). In DNA, the CDR3 is TGTGCCTGGAGGGACAGGGGCACAGATACGCAGTATTTT. Encoded protein: CAWRDRGTDTQYF.

The chain uses TRBV9 and TRBJ2-7, with D uncertain. Deletions cut 0 bases from V and 3 bases from J, with 7 bases between. CDR1 is SGDLS and CDR2 is YYNGEE in the germline V gene. This CDR3 spans 13 amino acids. CDR3 amino acids: CASSVGPGYEQYF. As DNA, the CDR3 is TGTGCCAGCAGCGTAGGCCCCGGCTACGAGCAGTACTTC. Variable domain in full (rest from reference TRBV9 and TRBJ2-7): DSGVTQTPKHLITATGQRVTLRCSPRSGDLSVYWYQQSLDQGLQFLIQYYNGEERAKGNILERFSAQQFPDLHSELNLSSLELGDSALYFCASSVGPGYEQYFGPGTRLTVT.

The V call is TRBV7-9, the J call TRBJ1-4; a weak D match, TRBD1 (5 bases). Germline V gene sequence: CDR1 SEHNR, CDR2 FQNEAQ (reference sequence). The CDR3 runs to 16 residues. Trimming shortened V by 5 bases and J by 4 bases, and 17 bases separated the two germline ends. The CDR3 DNA reads as TGTGCCAGCAGCCTAAAAACGGGACCGATTAATGAAAAACTGTTTTTT. Translating it yields CASSLKTGPINEKLFF.

This clonotype came up a few times. V gene TRBV12-3 or TRBV12-4 combines with J gene TRBJ2-2; 11 bases agree with TRBD2. The CDR3 is made up of 16 amino acids. Unmatched junction bases numbered 3, after V lost 5 bases and J lost 1 base. CDR3 loop: CASSRGLAGNTGELFF. CDR3 in DNA: TGTGCCAGCAGTCGAGGACTAGCGGGGAACACCGGGGAGCTGTTTTTT.

Only a few counts were recorded for this clonotype. The rearrangement uses TRBV5-1 and TRBJ2-3; possibly TRBD1 or TRBD2 for D (5 bases each). The CDR3 has 15 residues. Germline V gene sequence: CDR1 SGHRS, CDR2 YFSETQ. V was cut by 2 bases and J by 5 bases, with 15 bases left in between. CDR3 in DNA: TGCGCCAGCAGCTTCACCGGGACCCGCGGAGATACGCAGTATTTT. As protein: CASSFTGTRGDTQYF.

This clonotype has more than one count but fewer than ten. The rearrangement joins TRBV6-2 or TRBV6-3 to TRBJ1-5, with 7 positions matching TRBD1. Germline-derived CDR1 and CDR2 are MNHEY and SVGEGT. The CDR3 runs to 14 residues. V shed 6 bases, J shed 4 bases, and the junction held 6 bases outside the gene matches. This CDR3 is CASSRTGENQPQHF. CDR3 nucleotides: TGTGCCAGCAGCCGCACAGGGGAGAATCAGCCCCAGCATTTT.

The rearrangement links TRBV5-4 to TRBJ2-2, with TRBD2 matching over 12 bases. The germline V gene encodes CDR1 SGHNT and CDR2 YYREEE (reference sequence). The CDR3 has 15 amino acids. Trimming cost V 9 bases and J 1 base; bases outside gene matches: 4. The CDR3: CATSLAGGNTGELFF. The CDR3 region has the DNA TGTGCCACCTCACTAGCGGGGGGGAACACCGGGGAGCTGTTTTTT.

The chain recombines TRBV9 with TRBJ1-5; 10 bases agree with TRBD1. The germline gives CDR1 SGDLS, CDR2 YYNGEE. The CDR3 has 17 amino acids. The V gene end was trimmed by 4 bases and the J gene end by 0 bases; junction bases not matched to a gene: 7. The CDR3 DNA follows: TGTGCCAGCAGCCCGGGGACAGGGGCGGATAGCAATCAGCCCCAGCATTTT. It yields the protein CASSPGTGADSNQPQHF.

This rearrangement joins TRBV19 to TRBJ2-3; TRBD2 agrees at 13 bases. Germline CDR1 LNHDA, CDR2 SQIVND (reference sequence). The junction had 1 base not matched to a gene; V was cut back by 7 bases and J by 3 bases. This CDR3 spans 14 amino acids. The CDR3 sequence: CASTTSGGTDTQYF. As DNA, the CDR3 is TGTGCCAGTACGACTAGCGGGGGGACAGATACGCAGTATTTT.

This clonotype was counted many times. CDR3 DNA sequence: TGTGCCAGCAGAATAGGCTACGAGCAGTACTTC. Its translation is CASRIGYEQYF. The V call is TRBV27, the J call TRBJ2-7, with D unresolved. The CDR3 sequence is 11 residues long. V lost 6 bases, J lost 3 bases, and 6 bases lay in between. Germline values: CDR1 MNHEY, CDR2 SMNVEV (reference sequence).

The genes are TRBV6-1 and TRBJ2-7; possible D gene TRBD1, 6 bases. The CDR3 extends over 15 amino acids. Germline CDR1 reads MNHNS; CDR2 reads SASEGT. V was pared by 5 bases and J by 7 bases, with 21 bases between. The CDR3 loop is CASSSRQGSLGEQYF. DNA for the CDR3: TGTGCCAGCAGTAGCCGCCAGGGGAGTCTGGGTGAGCAGTACTTC.

This clonotype was detected a few times. This chain joins TRBV24-1 and TRBJ2-1; D remains ambiguous. The CDR3 is 13 amino acids. V lost 5 bases and J 4 bases, leaving 8 bases between the germline ends. CDR1 and CDR2 (germline): KGHDR, SFDVKD. In DNA, the CDR3 is TGTGCCACCAGTGCCGGCCCATACAATGAGCAGTTCTTC. Protein: CATSAGPYNEQFF.

The V call is TRBV18, the J call TRBJ1-1, with TRBD1 as a possible D gene (6 bases). The CDR3 contains 15 residues. Per the germline V gene, CDR1 is KGHSH and CDR2 is LQKENI. With 0 bases removed from V and 1 base from J, the gap between germline ends came to 9 bases. DNA for the CDR3: TGTGCCAGCTCACCACCGAGGGGGGGGAACACTGAAGCTTTCTTT. This translates into CASSPPRGGNTEAFF.

Ten or more counts support this clonotype. The J gene is TRBJ2-5, the V gene TRBV5-1; D perhaps matches TRBD1 (6 bases). The germline gives CDR1 SGHRS, CDR2 YFSETQ. The CDR3 is made up of 16 amino acids. Deletions cut 4 bases from V and 4 bases from J, with 20 bases between. CDR3 in DNA: TGCGCCAGCAGCGACGGACAGAAAACTTCATCAGAGACCCAGTACTTC. Encoded protein: CASSDGQKTSSETQYF.

In its sample, this clonotype was seen a few times. This sequence joins TRBV6-5 and TRBJ1-1, with TRBD1 as a possible D gene (5 bases). The CDR3 consists of 14 residues. CDR1 and CDR2 from the germline V gene are MNHEY and SVGAGI. V lost 3 bases to trimming and J lost 0 bases, with 8 bases between them. The CDR3 DNA reads TGTGCCAGCAGTTATACAGGAATGAACACTGAAGCTTTCTTT. It encodes CASSYTGMNTEAFF.